This TCR beta chain emerged from a study of T cell responses to AZD1222 COVID-19 vaccine (dated by TCRdb to the early 2020s). General notes on the study: A total of around 240 trial participants underwent TCR sequencing, of whom 200 to 220 received two doses of AZD1222 and some 26 received two doses of the MenACWY control vaccine. Trial participants were enrolled by age into subgroups of 18-55, 56-69 and 70-plus years, and 148, 28 and 57 TCR-sequenced participants, respectively, were included in these subgroups. Beyond this particular receptor, the publication reports: Vaccine-associated CD4 TCRs spanned the whole spike protein, with dominant responses in regions 160-218 and 743-854. Conclusions about previously exposed vaccinees were limited because only six AZD1222 recipients were SARS-CoV-2 seropositive at baseline. After two AZD1222 doses, spike-specific TCR breadth and depth were significantly higher than at day 0 and than in MenACWY recipients. Because no day 14 peak-response samples were available, repertoires were characterized only after the peak T cell response. Most participants were white British and females outnumbered males, and the authors suggested that clonal diversity may have been underestimated. Reportedly, close to half of the unique spike-specific TCRs recognized epitopes lying outside the regions that are mutated in the B.1.351 and B.1.1.7 variants. In the small 56-69-year group, the increase in depth fell short of significance, most likely because of low power.

The CDR3 regions of human TCRbeta chains were analyzed by immunosequencing. Per the source publication's procedure: TCRs in the repertoires were matched against a reference library of SARS-CoV-2-specific TCRs that had been generated with the MIRA antigen-specificity platform. Breadth was defined as the fraction of unique TCRs that were SARS-CoV-2-associated, and depth was defined as the fraction of total T cells that were SARS-CoV-2-associated. Using the MIRA data, every spike-specific TCR was mapped to the spike region that the TCR reacted to and assigned to either a CD4 or a CD8 class. Log10-transformed breadth and depth values were compared by one-way ANOVA with Sidak's multiple comparisons tests. TCRdb limited this immuneACCESS table to in-frame rearrangements with V and J called. A share of clones is missing; checked studies link under half to unresolved V genes, and the rest is unexplained. That table furnishes V, J and clone size, whereas the DNA furnished D and trimming. The sample table records about 200,000 clones; 90% to 95% of these occur just once. About 4% of the sample belongs to the ten largest clones.

To note about this clone: Its antigen remains unidentified. Within one base of it there is no much larger clone, and no base qualities were kept.

The time point tag for this specimen amounts to: about 28 days (+/-7) after the second vaccine dose. Per the publication, the treatment or condition label means: meningococcal conjugate vaccine given as trial control. Samples from vaccinated people were obtained from the UK trials COV001 and COV002, which included a single-blind randomized controlled phase 2/3 trial of AZD1222 (ChAdOx1 nCoV-19) in healthy adults. For TCRbeta chain sequencing, PBMC samples were collected from trial participants at day 0 and at day 28 after the second dose. Trimming takes 4 bases off V and 2 bases off J; junction bases not matched to a gene: 6. The CDR3 spans 15 residues, from the cysteine through the phenylalanine. Only CDR3 DNA is held: 45 bases, read in frame from base 1. In the germline V gene, CDR1 corresponds to SGHVS and CDR2 to FQNEAQ.

The chain is assembled from TRBV7-8 and TRBJ2-3; TRBD1 fits 7 bases in the junction. Source: peripheral blood, taken 28 days after the second dose of the MenACWY control vaccine. The receptor's source is an adult who received the MenACWY meningococcal vaccine as a control. Here the CDR3 is given as CASSYQTGYTDTQYF. The DNA sequence is TGTGCCAGCAGCTATCAGACAGGGTACACAGATACGCAGTATTTT. Extended through the reference TRBV7-8 and TRBJ2-3 proteins, this CDR3 yields the full variable domain: GAGVSQSPRYKVAKRGQDVALRCDPISGHVSLFWYQQALGQGPEFLTYFQNEAQLDKSGLPSDRFFAERPEGSVSTLKIQRTQQEDSAVYLCASSYQTGYTDTQYFGPGTRLTVL.